The next 28 T cell receptor beta chains were all read from a single sample in a study of shared clonotypes between healthy human individuals. The table came from immunoSEQ multiplex PCR; TCRdb's copy has only in-frame clones and leaves some out. The sample records a few million clones, more than 90% being singletons. The sample was naive CD4+ T cells sorted from blood. Indicated subset: CD45RA+ positively selected. These receptors were collected from a man aged 18-30 years in good health.

The chain employs TRBV28 and TRBJ2-1, with D uncertain. Trimming left V 6 bases short and J 7 bases short, with 10 bases between. CDR1 and CDR2 from the germline V gene are MDHEN and SYDVKM. The CDR3 sequence is 12 residues long. CDR3 nucleotides: TGTGCCAGCAGCTATCGTAGGAATGAGCAGTTCTTC. This codes for CASSYRRNEQFF.

A single count supports this clone. The chain has TRBV19 and TRBJ2-5; no clear D. Germline V gene sequence: CDR1 LNHDA, CDR2 SQIVND (reference sequence). The V and J ends lost 3 bases and 3 bases respectively, with 11 bases between them. The CDR3 length is 14 residues. The CDR3 here is CASSIGATEETQYF. Here the CDR3 DNA reads TGTGCCAGTAGTATCGGAGCGACCGAAGAGACCCAGTACTTC.

A few counts support this clone. The chain links TRBV7-9 to TRBJ1-1; D might be TRBD1 (5 bases). Germline V CDR1 and CDR2: SEHNR, FQNEAQ (reference sequence). The V end was cut by 3 bases, the J end by 1 base, with 9 bases between. The CDR3 is made up of 14 amino acids. CDR3 residues: CASSFWGTNTEAFF. The CDR3 DNA sequence: TGTGCCAGCAGCTTTTGGGGCACGAACACTGAAGCTTTCTTT.

V and J are TRBV11-1 and TRBJ2-2, with D unclear. V shed 3 bases and J shed 0 bases, with 8 bases lying between them. This CDR3 has 15 amino acids. Germline values: CDR1 SGHAT, CDR2 FQDESV (reference sequence). The CDR3 nucleotides are TGTGCCAGCAGCTTGTACGGTGCGAACACCGGGGAGCTGTTTTTT. It yields the protein CASSLYGANTGELFF.

A word on this clone: The same CDR3 arises from other DNA sequences in this sample as well. This chain uses TRBV28 with TRBJ2-7; maybe TRBD1 (6 bases). CDR1 and CDR2 (germline): MDHEN, SYDVKM. This CDR3 contains 12 residues. Trimming pared 4 bases from V and 3 bases from J, leaving 7 bases between. The CDR3 sequence is CASSSDSYEQYF. The DNA for the CDR3 is TGTGCCAGCAGTTCGGACAGCTACGAGCAGTACTTC.

The chain is built from TRBV6-1 and TRBJ1-6; the D gene is possibly TRBD1 (6 bases). Germline V CDR1 and CDR2: MNHNS, SASEGT. The CDR3 is 14 amino acids. Trimming removed 6 bases at V and 6 bases at J, with 12 bases between. CDR3 sequence reads: CASSGQWGNSPLHF. Written as DNA, the CDR3 is TGTGCCAGCAGCGGACAGTGGGGTAATTCACCCCTCCACTTT.

The V and J genes are TRBV18 and TRBJ2-7; TRBD2 aligns across 8 bases. This CDR3 has 15 residues. V lost 4 bases and J lost 0; bases outside the gene matches: 5. Per germline, CDR1 KGHSH and CDR2 LQKENI. This CDR3 is CASSLSGSASYEQYF. Written as DNA, the CDR3 is TGTGCCAGCTCACTAAGCGGGAGTGCCTCCTACGAGCAGTACTTC.

In its sample, this clone was seen once. This sample includes further DNA sequences coding for the same CDR3. The chain combines TRBV5-1 with TRBJ2-3; D tentatively reads TRBD1 or TRBD2 (5 bases each). This CDR3 contains 14 residues. V was shortened by 1 base and J by 6 bases, with 12 bases between the two germline ends. Germline V gene data show CDR1 as SGHRS and CDR2 as YFSETQ. In nucleotides, the CDR3 is TGCGCCAGCAGCTTGATACCGGGGACGGATACGCAGTATTTT. This encodes CASSLIPGTDTQYF.

The chain combines TRBV19 with TRBJ1-2; D is perhaps TRBD1 (5 bases). CDR1 is LNHDA and CDR2 is SQIVND in the germline V gene (reference sequence). The CDR3 loop spans 15 amino acids. CDR3 DNA: TGTGCTTCTAGTGGACGGGGCTATACTAACTATGGCTACACCTTC. This codes for CASSGRGYTNYGYTF.

This clone has a single count. For the CDR3, the DNA is TGTGCCAGCAGTTTTCCTCGGGACTATCACACAGATACGCAGTATTTT. Protein sequence: CASSFPRDYHTDTQYF. The rearrangement links TRBV7-8 to TRBJ2-3; 7 nucleotides agree with TRBD2. Germline assignment: CDR1 SGHVS and CDR2 FQNEAQ. CDR3 size: 16 residues. V lost 6 bases and J lost 2; bases outside the gene matches: 11.

The chain couples TRBV6-5 to TRBJ1-1; 7 bases line up with TRBD1. This CDR3 has 15 residues. Germline V gene data show CDR1 as MNHEY and CDR2 as SVGAGI. The V and J ends lost 7 bases and 5 bases, in that order; junction bases with no gene match: 13. The CDR3 is CASTPDRVKGTEAFF. The CDR3 DNA is TGTGCCAGCACTCCAGACAGGGTTAAAGGGACTGAAGCTTTCTTT.

The rearrangement joins TRBV2 to TRBJ1-2, with a weak D call TRBD1 (5 bases). There are 12 residues in the CDR3. Germline CDR1 reads SNHLY; CDR2 reads FYNNEI. Trimming shortened V by 2 bases and J by 8 bases, and 9 bases separated the two germline ends. The CDR3 region has the DNA TGTGCCAGCAGTGAAAGGGGCTGGGGCTACACCTTC. It codes for CASSERGWGYTF.

This rearrangement joins TRBV5-1 to TRBJ2-5; no clear D gene. V was pared by 0 bases and J by 6 bases, with 12 bases between. Germline CDR1 is SGHRS and CDR2 is YFSETQ. The CDR3 sequence is 14 residues long. In DNA, the CDR3 is TGCGCCAGCAGCTTGGACTTGGCTTGGCAGACCCAGTACTTC. Translation gives CASSLDLAWQTQYF.

The chain uses TRBV25-1 and TRBJ2-2, with D perhaps matching TRBD1 or TRBD2 (5 bases each). Deletions cut 8 bases from V and 7 bases from J, with 26 bases between. Germline CDR1 MGHDK, CDR2 SYGVNS. This CDR3 region has 17 residues. The CDR3: CASGLGRTLGKVGELFF. The CDR3 DNA is TGTGCCAGCGGGCTAGGGCGGACACTAGGAAAAGTCGGGGAGCTGTTTTTT.

This clone appeared once. The genes are TRBV4-3 and TRBJ1-4; D unclear. V lost 0 bases, J lost 7 bases, and 9 bases lay in between. Germline values: CDR1 LGHNA, CDR2 YSLEER. The CDR3 totals 14 residues. The CDR3 coding sequence is TGCGCCAGCAGCCAAGAAGAACACCGTGAAAAACTGTTTTTT. It codes for CASSQEEHREKLFF.

This clone was observed a single time. The rearrangement links TRBV7-8 to TRBJ2-5; 8 bases match TRBD2. Trimming took 0 bases from V and 5 from J; bases not matched to a gene: 2. This CDR3 is 14 amino acids long. Per germline, CDR1 SGHVS and CDR2 FQNEAQ. The DNA of the CDR3 is TGTGCCAGCAGCTTAGCGGAGCGGGGGGAGACCCAGTACTTC. Its protein product is CASSLAERGETQYF.

The J gene is TRBJ1-1, the V gene TRBV10-3; D not certain. Germline CDR1 reads ENHRY; CDR2 reads SYGVKD. V lost 1 base and J 2 bases, leaving 8 bases between the germline ends. This CDR3 is 14 amino acids long. The CDR3 DNA reads as TGTGCCATCAGTGAGTTGGGCAGTAACACTGAAGCTTTCTTT. Protein product: CAISELGSNTEAFF.

The chain couples TRBV29-1 to TRBJ1-2; D is undetermined. Trimming shortened V by 0 bases and J by 2 bases, and 7 bases separated the two germline ends. The CDR3 contains 13 residues. Germline-derived CDR1 and CDR2 are SQVTM and ANQGSEA. CDR3 loop: CSVEEERNYGYTF. The CDR3 DNA sequence: TGCAGCGTTGAAGAAGAAAGGAACTATGGCTACACCTTC.

This clone was counted a single time. The rearrangement uses TRBV30 and TRBJ2-7; D might be TRBD2 (6 bases). The CDR3 sequence is 12 residues long. Trimming stripped 6 bases from V and 2 bases from J, with 11 bases between. Germline V CDR1 and CDR2: GTSNPN, SVGIG (reference sequence). In nucleotides, the CDR3 is TGTGCCTGTAAGGACTACCCCTACGAGCAGTACTTC. This codes for CACKDYPYEQYF.

The chain carries TRBV27 and TRBJ2-5, with D unclear. V was pared by 2 bases and J by 4 bases, with 8 bases between. There are 13 residues in the CDR3. Germline CDR1 is MNHEY and CDR2 is SMNVEV (reference sequence). CDR3 bases: TGTGCCAGCAGTTTAGGCCAGACAGAGACCCAGTACTTC. Its protein product is CASSLGQTETQYF.

The rearrangement links TRBV30 to TRBJ1-3; a possible D gene is TRBD1 (6 bases). V was clipped by 5 bases and J by 9 bases, with 20 bases between them. Per the germline V gene, CDR1 is GTSNPN and CDR2 is SVGIG (reference sequence). CDR3 size: 14 residues. The CDR3 coding sequence is TGTGCCTGGGGTTCCGGGACATTTGGAGCCACCATATATTTT. Its translation: CAWGSGTFGATIYF.

As to this clone: Different DNA sequences within this sample yield the same CDR3. This sequence joins TRBV5-1 and TRBJ2-2; D gene ambiguous. This CDR3 is built from 11 residues. V was clipped by 8 bases and J by 4 bases, with 6 bases between them. Germline V gene sequence: CDR1 SGHRS, CDR2 YFSETQ. CDR3 bases: TGCGCCAGTTCATTCACCGGGGAGCTGTTTTTT. Translated, it gives CASSFTGELFF.

The genes are TRBV7-9 and TRBJ2-7; weak D call: TRBD1 (7 bases). Trimming removed 4 bases from V and 5 bases from J, with 15 bases in between. The CDR3 has 14 amino acids. Germline V gene lookup returns CDR1 SEHNR and CDR2 FQNEAQ (reference sequence). The CDR3 here is CASSSTEGADEQYF. CDR3 nucleotide sequence: TGTGCCAGCAGCTCGACGGAGGGGGCAGACGAGCAGTACTTC.

The chain carries TRBV14 and TRBJ1-6; possibly TRBD1 for D (5 bases). Germline V gene lookup returns CDR1 SGHDN and CDR2 FVKESK. The CDR3 is 13 amino acids. V lost 4 bases and J 6 bases, leaving 7 bases between the germline ends. In DNA, the CDR3 is TGTGCCAGCAGCCGGGGGGGTAATTCACCCCTCCACTTT. It encodes CASSRGGNSPLHF.

Comment on this clone: The junction and the germline gene differ at one end; a read error may be behind it. V is TRBV7-7 and J is TRBJ2-1, with 8 bases that match TRBD1. The length of the CDR3 is 13 residues. Germline assignment: CDR1 SSHAT and CDR2 FNYEAQ (reference sequence). The CDR3: CASSGQGNNEQFF. The CDR3 DNA reads as TGTGCTAGCAGCGGACAGGGAAACAATGAGCAGTTCTTC.

The count of this clone is one. The chain employs TRBV19 and TRBJ2-1; 7 bases are a match to TRBD1. CDR3 size: 15 residues. Germline V gene lookup returns CDR1 LNHDA and CDR2 SQIVND (reference sequence). V lost 5 bases, J lost 6 bases, and 10 bases stayed unmatched. CDR3 region: CASSPEGTVVNEQFF. CDR3 coding DNA: TGTGCCAGTAGTCCCGAGGGGACAGTTGTCAATGAGCAGTTCTTC.

This clone was seen once. Distinct nucleotide sequences in the sample also encode this CDR3. J is TRBJ1-5 and V is TRBV30; 9 bases align to TRBD1. V was clipped by 4 bases and J by 4 bases; unmatched bases: 2. The CDR3 spans 13 residues. Germline lookup yields CDR1 GTSNPN and CDR2 SVGIG (reference sequence). CDR3 in amino acids: CAWTGQGNQPQHF. For the CDR3, the DNA is TGTGCCTGGACTGGACAGGGGAATCAGCCCCAGCATTTT.

V is TRBV9 and J is TRBJ2-3, with D possibly TRBD2 on 6 matching bases. The V gene's germline CDR1 is SGDLS and CDR2 YYNGEE. The V and J ends lost 3 bases and 4 bases respectively, with 12 bases between them. The CDR3 runs 14 residues. DNA for the CDR3: TGTGCCAGCAGCGAGGGGACTGTCCCAGATACGCAGTATTTT. Protein sequence: CASSEGTVPDTQYF.